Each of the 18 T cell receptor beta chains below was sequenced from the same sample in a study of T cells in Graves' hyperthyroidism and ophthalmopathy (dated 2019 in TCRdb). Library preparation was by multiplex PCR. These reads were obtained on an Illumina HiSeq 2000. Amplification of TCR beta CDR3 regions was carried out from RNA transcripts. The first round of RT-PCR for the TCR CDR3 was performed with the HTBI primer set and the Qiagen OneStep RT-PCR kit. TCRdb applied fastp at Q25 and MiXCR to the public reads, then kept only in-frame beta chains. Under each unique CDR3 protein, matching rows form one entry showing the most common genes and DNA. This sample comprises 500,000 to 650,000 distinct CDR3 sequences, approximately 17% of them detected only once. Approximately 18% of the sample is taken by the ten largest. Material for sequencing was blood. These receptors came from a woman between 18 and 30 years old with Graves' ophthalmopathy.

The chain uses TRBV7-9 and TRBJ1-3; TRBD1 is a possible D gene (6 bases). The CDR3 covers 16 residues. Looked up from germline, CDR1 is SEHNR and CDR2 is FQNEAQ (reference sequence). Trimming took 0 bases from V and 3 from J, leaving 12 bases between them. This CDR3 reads CASSLARRGFGNTIYF. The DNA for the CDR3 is TGTGCCAGCAGCTTAGCACGCAGGGGTTTTGGAAACACCATATATTTT.

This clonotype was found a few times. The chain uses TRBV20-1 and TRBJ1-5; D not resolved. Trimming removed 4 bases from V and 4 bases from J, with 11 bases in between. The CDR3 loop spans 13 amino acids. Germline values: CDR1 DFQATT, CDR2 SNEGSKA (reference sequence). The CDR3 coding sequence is TGCAGTGCTAACAAATTGCGGAATCAGCCCCAGCATTTT. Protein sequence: CSANKLRNQPQHF.

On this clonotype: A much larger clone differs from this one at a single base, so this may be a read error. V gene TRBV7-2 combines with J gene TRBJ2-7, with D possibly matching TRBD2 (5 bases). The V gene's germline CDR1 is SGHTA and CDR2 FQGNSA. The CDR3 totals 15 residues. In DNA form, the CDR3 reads TGTGCCAGCGGCTTACGGGCAGGACTTGGCTACGAGCAGTACTTC. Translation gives CASGLRAGLGYEQYF.

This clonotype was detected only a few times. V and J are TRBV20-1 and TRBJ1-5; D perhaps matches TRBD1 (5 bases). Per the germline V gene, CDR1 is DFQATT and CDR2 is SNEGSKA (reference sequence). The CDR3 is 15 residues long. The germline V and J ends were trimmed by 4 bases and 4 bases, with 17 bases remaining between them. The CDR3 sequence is CSAKVHGAGNQPQHF. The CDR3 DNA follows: TGCAGTGCTAAAGTTCACGGGGCAGGGAATCAGCCCCAGCATTTT.

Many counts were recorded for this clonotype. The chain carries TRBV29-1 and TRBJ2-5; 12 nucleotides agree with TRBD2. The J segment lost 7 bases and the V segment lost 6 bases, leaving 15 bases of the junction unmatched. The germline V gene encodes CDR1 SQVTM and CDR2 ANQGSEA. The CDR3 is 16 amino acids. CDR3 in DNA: TGCAGCGTGGATGCTAGCGGGAGGGCGAGTGTTGGGACCCAGTACTTC. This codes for CSVDASGRASVGTQYF.

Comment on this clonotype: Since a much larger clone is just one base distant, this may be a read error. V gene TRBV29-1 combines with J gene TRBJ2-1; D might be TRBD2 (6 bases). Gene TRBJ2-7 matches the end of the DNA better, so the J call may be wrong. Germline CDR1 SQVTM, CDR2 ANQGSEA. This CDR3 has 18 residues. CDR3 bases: TGCAGCGTTGAAGAACCTCGGGACTTACCTTTATCCTACAATGAGCAGTACTTC. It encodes CSVEEPRDLPLSYNEQYF.

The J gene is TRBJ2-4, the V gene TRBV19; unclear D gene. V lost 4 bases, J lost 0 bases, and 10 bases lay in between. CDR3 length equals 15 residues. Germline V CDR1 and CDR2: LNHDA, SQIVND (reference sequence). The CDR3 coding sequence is TGTGCCAGTAGTAAGGGTACGGAAGCCAAAAACATTCAGTACTTC. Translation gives CASSKGTEAKNIQYF. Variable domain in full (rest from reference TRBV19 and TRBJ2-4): DGGITQSPKYLFRKEGQNVTLSCEQNLNHDAMYWYRQDPGQGLRLIYYSQIVNDFQKGDIAEGYSVSREKKESFPLTVTSAQKNPTAFYLCASSKGTEAKNIQYFGAGTRLSVL.

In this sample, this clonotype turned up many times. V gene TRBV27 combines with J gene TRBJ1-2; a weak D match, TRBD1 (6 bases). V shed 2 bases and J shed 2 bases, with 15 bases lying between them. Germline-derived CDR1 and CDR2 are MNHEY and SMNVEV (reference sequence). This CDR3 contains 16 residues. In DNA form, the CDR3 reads TGTGCCAGCAGTTTACTACAGGGAGGGTGGAACTATGGCTACACCTTC. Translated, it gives CASSLLQGGWNYGYTF.

The CDR3 DNA reads TGCAGTGCTACCAGACTAGCGGGTTACAATGAGCAGTTCTTC. As protein: CSATRLAGYNEQFF. The gene calls are TRBV20-1 and TRBJ2-1; 10 bases are shared with TRBD2. CDR3 length equals 14 residues. In germline, CDR1 is DFQATT, CDR2 SNEGSKA (reference sequence). V shed 4 bases and J 4 bases; nucleotides not matched to a gene: 4.

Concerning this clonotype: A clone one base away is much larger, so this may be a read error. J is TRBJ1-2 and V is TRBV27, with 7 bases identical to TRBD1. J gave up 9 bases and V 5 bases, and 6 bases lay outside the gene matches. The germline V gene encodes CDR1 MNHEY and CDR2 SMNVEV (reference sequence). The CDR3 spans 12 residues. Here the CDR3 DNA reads TGTGCCAGCAGTATCCCAGGGGGTAGCTACACCTTC. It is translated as CASSIPGGSYTF.

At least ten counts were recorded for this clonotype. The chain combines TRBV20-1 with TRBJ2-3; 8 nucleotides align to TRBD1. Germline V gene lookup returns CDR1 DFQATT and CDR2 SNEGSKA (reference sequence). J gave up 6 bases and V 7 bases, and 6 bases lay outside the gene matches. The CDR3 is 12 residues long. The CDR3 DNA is TGCAGTGGGGGAGACAGGGGTGATACGCAGTATTTT. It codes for CSGGDRGDTQYF.

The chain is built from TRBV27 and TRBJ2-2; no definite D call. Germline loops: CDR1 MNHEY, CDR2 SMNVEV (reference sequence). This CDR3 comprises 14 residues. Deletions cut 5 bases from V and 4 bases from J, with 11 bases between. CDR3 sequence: CASSPLTLTGELFF. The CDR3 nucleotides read TGTGCCAGCAGTCCCCTGACCCTCACCGGGGAGCTGTTTTTT.

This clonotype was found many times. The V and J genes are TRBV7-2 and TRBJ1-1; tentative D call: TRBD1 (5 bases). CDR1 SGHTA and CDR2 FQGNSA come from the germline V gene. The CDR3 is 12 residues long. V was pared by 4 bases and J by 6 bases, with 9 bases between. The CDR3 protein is CASSSWGPEAFF. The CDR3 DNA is TGTGCCAGCAGCTCATGGGGCCCTGAAGCTTTCTTT.

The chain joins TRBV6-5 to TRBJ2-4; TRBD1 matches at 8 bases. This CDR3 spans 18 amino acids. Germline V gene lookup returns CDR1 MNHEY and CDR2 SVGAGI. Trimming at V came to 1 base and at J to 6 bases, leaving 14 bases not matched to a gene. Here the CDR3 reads CASSYFGTGSFPANIQYF. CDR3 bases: TGTGCCAGCAGTTACTTCGGGACAGGTTCATTCCCAGCAAACATTCAGTACTTC.

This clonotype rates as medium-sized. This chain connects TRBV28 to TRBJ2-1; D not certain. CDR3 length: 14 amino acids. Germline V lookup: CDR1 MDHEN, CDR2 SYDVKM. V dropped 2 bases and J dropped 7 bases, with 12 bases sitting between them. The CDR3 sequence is CASSLAGEVNEQFF. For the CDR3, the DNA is TGTGCCAGCAGTTTAGCCGGAGAGGTAAATGAGCAGTTCTTC.

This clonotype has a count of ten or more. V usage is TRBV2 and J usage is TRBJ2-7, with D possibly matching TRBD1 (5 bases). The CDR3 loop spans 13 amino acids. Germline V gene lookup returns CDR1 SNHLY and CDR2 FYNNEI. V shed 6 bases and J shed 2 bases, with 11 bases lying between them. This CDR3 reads CASRPDSAYEQYF. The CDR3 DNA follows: TGTGCCAGCAGACCCGACAGTGCCTACGAGCAGTACTTC.

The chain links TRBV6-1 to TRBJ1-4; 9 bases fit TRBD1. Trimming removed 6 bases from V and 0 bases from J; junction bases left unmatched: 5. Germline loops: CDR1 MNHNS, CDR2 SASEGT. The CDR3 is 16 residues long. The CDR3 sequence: CASRDRGGTTNEKLFF. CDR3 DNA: TGTGCCAGCAGAGACAGGGGGGGAACAACTAATGAAAAACTGTTTTTT.

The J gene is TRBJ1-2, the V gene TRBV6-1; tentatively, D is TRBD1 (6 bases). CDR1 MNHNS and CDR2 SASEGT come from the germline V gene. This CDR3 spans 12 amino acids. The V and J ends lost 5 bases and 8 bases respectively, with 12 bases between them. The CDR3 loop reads CASSKGDPGYTF. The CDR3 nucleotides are TGTGCCAGCAGTAAGGGGGACCCAGGCTACACCTTC.